Sequencing of this T cell receptor (beta chain) was carried out in a study of OX40 agonist ivuxolimab in advanced cancers. The table lists this clone with a count of one. CDR1 and CDR2 from the germline V gene are SGHDT and YYEEEE. CDR3 length equals 14 residues. Between the trimmed V and J ends, which lost 4 bases and 4 bases, there was a span of 14 bases. Libraries were prepared by immunoSEQ multiplex PCR; TCRdb keeps only in-frame clonotypes and omits some of them. The table shows just under 80,000 clones, with 84% occurring only once. The sequence derives from an adult with an advanced solid tumor such as melanoma, head and neck, liver or kidney cancer. Source: CD4+ or CD8+ T cells sorted from blood, taken in a trial of the OX40 agonist ivuxolimab. The chain joins TRBV5-6 to TRBJ1-1; D remains ambiguous. DNA for the CDR3: TGTGCCAGCAGCCGGAACTCTTTTGGCACTGAAGCTTTCTTT. It specifies CASSRNSFGTEAFF.